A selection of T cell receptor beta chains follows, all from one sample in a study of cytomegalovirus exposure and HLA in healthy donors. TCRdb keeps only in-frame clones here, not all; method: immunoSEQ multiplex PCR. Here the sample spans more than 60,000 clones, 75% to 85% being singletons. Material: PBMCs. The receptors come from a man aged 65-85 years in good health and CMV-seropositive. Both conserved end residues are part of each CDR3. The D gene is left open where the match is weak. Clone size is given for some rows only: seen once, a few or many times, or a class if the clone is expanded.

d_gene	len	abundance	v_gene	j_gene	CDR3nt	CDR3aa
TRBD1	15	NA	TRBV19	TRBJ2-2	TGTGCCAGTAGTACACAGGGGGCAGGCACCGGGGAGCTGTTTTTT	CASSTQGAGTGELFF
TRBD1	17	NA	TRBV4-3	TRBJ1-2	TGCGCCAGCAGCCAAGATCCCGGTGGAGGGGGCCCCTATGGCTACACCTTC	CASSQDPGGGGPYGYTF
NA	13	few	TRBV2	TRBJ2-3	TGTGCCAGGGGGCCCTCCGACGGGGGTACGCAGTATTTT	CARGPSDGGTQYF
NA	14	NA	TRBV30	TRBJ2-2	TGTGCCTGCCGACTAGTAGCGAACACCGGGGAGCTGTTTTTT	CACRLVANTGELFF
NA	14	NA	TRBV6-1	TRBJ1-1	TGTGCCAGCAGTGAACAGGGAGGGGACACTGAAGCTTTCTTT	CASSEQGGDTEAFF
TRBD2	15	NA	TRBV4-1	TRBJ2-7	TGCGCCAGCAGCCTTTCCAGCGGGAGGGACTCTGAGCAGTACTTC	CASSLSSGRDSEQYF
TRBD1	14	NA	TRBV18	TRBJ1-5	TGTGCCAGCTCAGGACAGGGAAACAATCAGCCCCAGCATTTT	CASSGQGNNQPQHF
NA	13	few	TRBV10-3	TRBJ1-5	TGTGCCATCACCAGGGAAACTAATCAGCCCCAGCATTTT	CAITRETNQPQHF
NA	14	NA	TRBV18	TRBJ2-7	TGTGCCAGCTCAATCCAACAGAGCTCCTACGAGCAGTACTTC	CASSIQQSSYEQYF
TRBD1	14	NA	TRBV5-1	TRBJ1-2	TGCGCCAGCAGCCCCGGGGGACAGGGCTATGGCTACACCTTC	CASSPGGQGYGYTF
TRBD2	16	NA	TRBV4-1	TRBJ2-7	TGCGCCAGCAGCCCCGGGGGGACTAGCGGGGATCTCGAGCAGTACTTC	CASSPGGTSGDLEQYF
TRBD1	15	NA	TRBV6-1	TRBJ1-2	TGTGCCAGCACTTCGGGACAGCTCCTTAACTATGGCTACACCTTC	CASTSGQLLNYGYTF
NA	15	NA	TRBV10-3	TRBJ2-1	TGTGCCATCAGTGAGTCGTCAGGGGGGTACAATGAGCAGTTCTTC	CAISESSGGYNEQFF
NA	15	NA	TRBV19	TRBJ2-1	TGTGCCAGTAGTCGAGGAGGGTTGCCCTACAATGAGCAGTTCTTC	CASSRGGLPYNEQFF
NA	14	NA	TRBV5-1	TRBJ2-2	TGCGCCAGCACTTACAGGGCTGACACCGGGGAGCTGTTTTTT	CASTYRADTGELFF
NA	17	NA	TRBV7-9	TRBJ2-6	TGTGCCAGCAGCTTAGGGGGGCTCCCTTTTGGGGCCAACGTCCTGACTTTC	CASSLGGLPFGANVLTF
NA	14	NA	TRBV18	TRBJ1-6	TGTGCCAGCTCACCGGTGGGCAGTGACTCACCCCTCCACTTT	CASSPVGSDSPLHF
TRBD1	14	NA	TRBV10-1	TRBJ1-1	TGCGCCAGCAGTGATAGACAGGGGGGGACTGAAGCTTTCTTT	CASSDRQGGTEAFF